This T cell receptor (beta chain) was observed in a study of monozygotic twins with inflammatory bowel disease. According to its frequency, this clonotype is medium-sized. For each CDR3 protein, TCRdb gives one entry from its re-call of the 5' RACE reads, without DNA. The sample data list about 43,000 distinct CDR3 sequences. The receptor's source is a human donor with ulcerative colitis or Crohn's disease, or a healthy co-twin of an affected twin (not recorded which). Sequencing was done on a sample of blood.

CDR3 in amino acids: CASSRDTIQETQYF. The chain carries TRBV7-2 and TRBJ2-5. Germline-derived CDR1 and CDR2 are SGHTA and FQGNSA. CDR3 length equals 14 residues.